Here is one TCR beta chain with its context. Recruited during active infection, patients (from Seattle) were subsequently followed longitudinally. Assay used: immunoSEQ multiplex PCR; TCRdb lists only in-frame clones, some missing. The sample lists over 90,000 clones, over 85% occurring once. The data were taken from a study of blood T cell repertoires in COVID-19. Trimming cost V 5 bases and J 10 bases, with 17 bases left between them. Germline CDR1 is SGHTA and CDR2 is FQGNSA. The CDR3 is made up of 13 amino acids. The rearrangement uses TRBV7-2 and TRBJ1-1; D is unresolved. The material sequenced was peripheral blood. The source is a woman between 45 and 60 years old with COVID-19, enrolled during active disease. CDR3 sequence (DNA): TGTGCCAGCAGCGCCTCCGACGGGGTATCAGCTTTCTTT. It specifies CASSASDGVSAFF.